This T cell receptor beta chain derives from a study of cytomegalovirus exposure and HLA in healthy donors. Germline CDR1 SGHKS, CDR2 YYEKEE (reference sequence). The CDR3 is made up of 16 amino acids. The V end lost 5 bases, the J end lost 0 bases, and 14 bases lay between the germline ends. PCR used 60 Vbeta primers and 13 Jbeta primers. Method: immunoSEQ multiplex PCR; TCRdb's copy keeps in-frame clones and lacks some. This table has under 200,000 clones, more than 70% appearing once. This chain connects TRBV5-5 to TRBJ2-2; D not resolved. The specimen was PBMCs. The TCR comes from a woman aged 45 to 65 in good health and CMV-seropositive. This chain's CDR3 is CASRPLRNANTGELFF. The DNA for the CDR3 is TGTGCCAGCAGACCACTCAGGAACGCGAACACCGGGGAGCTGTTTTTT.